These T cell receptor beta chains were read from a single sample in a study of spatial heterogeneity in lung cancer. TCRdb ran MiXCR on the 5' RACE reads and lists one entry per CDR3 protein. The data show 55,000 to 75,000 distinct CDR3 sequences, around 9.3% seen once. Source: PBMCs, taken at follow-up. The receptors originated from a female donor with early-stage non-small cell lung cancer. Both conserved end residues are part of each CDR3. The order of the fields is J gene, CDR3 length, D gene, V gene, CDR3 protein. A D gene is named only where the DNA matches it firmly.

J gene: TRBJ2-3
CDR3 length: 10
D gene: NA
V gene: TRBV30
CDR3 protein: CAWSTDTQYF

J gene: TRBJ2-1
CDR3 length: 14
D gene: NA
V gene: TRBV20-1
CDR3 protein: CSADYPRDYNEQFF

J gene: TRBJ2-2
CDR3 length: 13
D gene: NA
V gene: TRBV25-1
CDR3 protein: CASRGLGTGELFF

J gene: TRBJ2-2
CDR3 length: 17
D gene: NA
V gene: TRBV12-3/TRBV12-4
CDR3 protein: CASSLVDRHRDTGELFF

J gene: TRBJ1-4
CDR3 length: 17
D gene: TRBD1
V gene: TRBV2
CDR3 protein: CASTPSPGQGVDEKLFF

J gene: TRBJ2-7
CDR3 length: 13
D gene: NA
V gene: TRBV7-6
CDR3 protein: CASSPRGGYEQYF

J gene: TRBJ2-1
CDR3 length: 12
D gene: TRBD1
V gene: TRBV10-3
CDR3 protein: CAIRRTGDEQFF

J gene: TRBJ1-4
CDR3 length: 14
D gene: NA
V gene: TRBV5-1
CDR3 protein: CASSLAQGNEKLFF

J gene: TRBJ2-1
CDR3 length: 14
D gene: NA
V gene: TRBV5-1
CDR3 protein: CASSLVSGYNEQFF

J gene: TRBJ2-1
CDR3 length: 14
D gene: NA
V gene: TRBV10-3
CDR3 protein: CAISERASYNEQFF

J gene: TRBJ2-7
CDR3 length: 17
D gene: NA
V gene: TRBV27
CDR3 protein: CASSLSARGTLSYEQYF

J gene: TRBJ2-7
CDR3 length: 15
D gene: TRBD2
V gene: TRBV29-1
CDR3 protein: CSVGTSGRGSYEQYF

J gene: TRBJ1-1
CDR3 length: 16
D gene: TRBD1
V gene: TRBV9
CDR3 protein: CASSVAPTGGFTEAFF

J gene: TRBJ1-3
CDR3 length: 13
D gene: NA
V gene: TRBV3-1
CDR3 protein: CASSHGFGNTIYF

J gene: TRBJ1-5
CDR3 length: 15
D gene: NA
V gene: TRBV12-3/TRBV12-4
CDR3 protein: CASSLQQGSNQPQHF

J gene: TRBJ1-1
CDR3 length: 13
D gene: NA
V gene: TRBV10-3
CDR3 protein: CAISDSLNTEAFF

J gene: TRBJ2-2
CDR3 length: 15
D gene: NA
V gene: TRBV12-3/TRBV12-4
CDR3 protein: CASSLGWGPGGELFF

J gene: TRBJ2-7
CDR3 length: 14
D gene: TRBD2
V gene: TRBV5-1
CDR3 protein: CASRQAGGPGEQYF

J gene: TRBJ1-4
CDR3 length: 13
D gene: NA
V gene: TRBV7-2
CDR3 protein: CASSSNTNEKLFF

J gene: TRBJ2-1
CDR3 length: 14
D gene: TRBD2
V gene: TRBV12-3/TRBV12-4
CDR3 protein: CASSSTGTNSEQFF

J gene: TRBJ2-1
CDR3 length: 15
D gene: TRBD2
V gene: TRBV7-7
CDR3 protein: CASSVTSGAYNEQFF

J gene: TRBJ2-1
CDR3 length: 15
D gene: TRBD2
V gene: TRBV20-1
CDR3 protein: CSANARLASYNEQFF